This paragraph reports one T cell receptor beta chain. Its antigen is undetermined. The record originates from a study of CD8+ T cells in alopecia areata. Looking at the study overall: Among treated patients, oral tofacitinib was administered at 5 to 10 mg twice daily.

Treatment in this sample: oral pan-JAK inhibitor, 5-10 mg twice daily. RNA was extracted and reverse transcribed into cDNA as the sequencing template. Clones were read by immunoSEQ multiplex PCR, and TCRdb kept only the in-frame ones, dropping some. The top ten hold about 1.7% of the sample, which has about 290,000 clones, over 45% seen once. With 8 bases removed from V and 7 bases from J, the gap between germline ends came to 20 bases. The CDR3 runs to 14 residues. Study-wide findings and caveats: Having one nonresponder leaves uncertain how baseline CD8+ expansion relates to response.

The receptor was isolated from a human donor with alopecia areata. Here the sequenced sample was CD4+ T cells sorted from blood, taken at week 24, from a patient treated with tofacitinib. V is TRBV23-1 and J is TRBJ1-2; the D gene is possibly TRBD1 (6 bases). TRBV23-1 is reported as an ORF; its role is uncertain. The CDR3 is CASCMGGGGGGYTF. DNA of the CDR3: TGCGCCAGCTGCATGGGTGGAGGGGGGGGTGGCTACACCTTC.